A selection of T cell receptor beta chains follows, all from one sample in a study of T cell responses to AZD1222 COVID-19 vaccine. The repertoire was sequenced with immunoSEQ multiplex PCR; TCRdb's copy has only in-frame clones and lacks some. The sample shows 120,000 to 150,000 clones, under 95% of them seen only once. Sample: peripheral blood, taken 28 days after the second dose of the MenACWY control vaccine. The receptors were sampled from an adult who received the MenACWY meningococcal vaccine as a control. CDR3s include the opening cysteine and the closing phenylalanine or tryptophan. Each record gives: J gene, D gene, clone size, V gene, CDR3 protein, CDR3 DNA. A D gene is named only where the DNA matches it firmly. For some rows the clone size is stated as once, few or many, or as a class when expanded; others skip it.

>TRBJ2-1|TRBD2|-|TRBV27
CASSSLGTSGYNEQFF
TGTGCCAGCAGTTCTCTGGGGACTAGCGGTTACAATGAGCAGTTCTTC
>TRBJ1-4|-|-|TRBV19
CASSGRGRGEKLFF
TGTGCCAGCAGTGGTCGGGGGCGCGGTGAAAAACTGTTTTTT
>TRBJ1-2|TRBD1|-|TRBV19
CASSGDRDYGYTF
TGTGCCAGTAGCGGGGACAGAGACTATGGCTACACCTTC
>TRBJ2-2|-|few|TRBV5-1
CASSAPNNPGELFF
TGCGCCAGCAGCGCGCCAAACAACCCCGGGGAGCTGTTTTTT
>TRBJ2-3|-|-|TRBV7-2
CASSPDRSDTDTQYF
TGTGCCAGCAGCCCAGACCGATCCGACACAGATACGCAGTATTTT
>TRBJ2-2|TRBD2|-|TRBV14
CASSQDPRGLAGGSGELFF
TGTGCCAGCAGCCAAGATCCCCGCGGACTAGCGGGGGGTTCCGGGGAGCTGTTTTTT
>TRBJ2-7|-|-|TRBV30
CAWSLTWGASYEQYF
TGTGCCTGGAGTTTGACGTGGGGGGCATCCTACGAGCAGTACTTC
>TRBJ2-2|-|-|TRBV7-3
CASSPQGGGGELFF
TGTGCCAGCAGCCCTCAGGGGGGAGGTGGGGAGCTGTTTTTT
>TRBJ1-2|TRBD1|-|TRBV2
CASSERDRALGYTF
TGTGCCAGCAGTGAAAGGGACAGGGCCTTGGGCTACACCTTC
>TRBJ2-7|-|-|TRBV4-3
CASSPEGVRNEQYF
TGCGCCAGCAGCCCAGAAGGAGTTCGGAACGAGCAGTACTTC
>TRBJ2-7|-|few|TRBV11-2
CASSFAGYEQYF
TGTGCCAGCAGCTTTGCAGGATACGAGCAGTACTTC
>TRBJ1-1|-|-|TRBV9
CASSVAGANTEAFF
TGTGCCAGCAGCGTAGCAGGGGCGAACACTGAAGCTTTCTTT
>TRBJ2-5|-|-|TRBV7-9
CASSLRSETQYF
TGTGCCAGCAGCCTAAGATCAGAGACCCAGTACTTC
>TRBJ1-1|-|-|TRBV30
CAWTGGESVAFF
TGTGCCTGGACTGGCGGGGAGAGTGTAGCTTTCTTT
>TRBJ1-3|TRBD1|-|TRBV4-3
CASSQDHPSTGSGNTIYF
TGCGCCAGCAGCCAAGACCACCCTTCGACAGGGTCTGGAAACACCATATATTTT
>TRBJ1-1|-|-|TRBV27
CASSRDGAGIKMNTEAFF
TGTGCCAGCAGCCGCGATGGGGCAGGGATTAAAATGAACACTGAAGCTTTCTTT